This TCR beta chain derives from a study of OX40 agonist ivuxolimab in advanced cancers. Overall study context: Subjects had a mean age of about 57 years, with a range of about 23 to 79; roughly 80% were male.

Assay: immunoSEQ multiplex PCR; the TCRdb copy retains only in-frame clones and omits some. The sample lists tens of thousands of clones; approximately 80% were seen once. Trimming shortened V by 7 bases and J by 5 bases, and 24 bases separated the two germline ends. This CDR3 has 17 amino acids. Per germline, CDR1 MDHEN and CDR2 SYDVKM. This clonotype was sampled from an adult with an advanced solid tumor such as melanoma, head and neck, liver or kidney cancer. This material consisted of CD4+ or CD8+ T cells sorted from blood, taken in a trial of the OX40 agonist ivuxolimab. The chain uses TRBV28 and TRBJ1-5; unclear D gene. The CDR3 sequence is CASKSRRGQSFYQPQHF. Written as DNA, the CDR3 is TGTGCCAGCAAGTCGCGACGAGGGCAGAGCTTCTATCAGCCCCAGCATTTT.